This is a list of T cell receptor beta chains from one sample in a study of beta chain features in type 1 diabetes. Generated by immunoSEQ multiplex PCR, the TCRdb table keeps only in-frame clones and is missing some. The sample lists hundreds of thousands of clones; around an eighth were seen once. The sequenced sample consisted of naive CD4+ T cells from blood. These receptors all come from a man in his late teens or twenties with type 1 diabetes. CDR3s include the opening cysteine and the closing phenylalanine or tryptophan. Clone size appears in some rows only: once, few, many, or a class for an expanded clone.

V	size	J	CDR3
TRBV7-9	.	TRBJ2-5	CASSYDRVQETQYF
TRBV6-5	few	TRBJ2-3	CASSSLGGWTDTQYF
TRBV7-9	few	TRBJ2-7	CASSLGIWGPDEQYF
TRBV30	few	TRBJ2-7	CAWSGFLPTSGTTYEQYF
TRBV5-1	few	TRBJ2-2	CASSLTTGELFF
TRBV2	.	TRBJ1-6	CASSADSSYNSPLHF
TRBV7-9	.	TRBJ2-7	CASSLGLGRDVDEQYF
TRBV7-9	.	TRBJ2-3	CASSLRRLASADTQYF
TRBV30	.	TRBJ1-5	CAWSLAERNQPQHF
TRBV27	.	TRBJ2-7	CASSKGPYEQYF
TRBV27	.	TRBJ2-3	CASRDLAGVSTDTQYF
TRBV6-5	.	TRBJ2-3	CASSYTPGTDTQYF
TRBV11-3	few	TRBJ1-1	CASSHEGASEAFF
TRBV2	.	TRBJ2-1	CASSVAMYNEQFF
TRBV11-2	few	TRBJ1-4	CASSLAGGATGKLFF
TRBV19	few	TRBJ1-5	CASNRRNQPQHF
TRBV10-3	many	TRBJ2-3	CASGGDTDTQYF
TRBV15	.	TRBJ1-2	CATSLSNYGYTF
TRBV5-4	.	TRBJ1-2	CASSPTLGQRVANYGYTF
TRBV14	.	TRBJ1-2	CASSQGQGYGYTF
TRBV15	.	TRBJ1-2	CATSRDQGDYGYTF
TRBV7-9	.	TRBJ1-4	CASSSGTGDEKLFF
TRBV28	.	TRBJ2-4	CASSFLAGKQNIQYF
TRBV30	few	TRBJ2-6	CAWKVGQGLAGANVLTF
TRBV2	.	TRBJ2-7	CASSAVRGYEQYF
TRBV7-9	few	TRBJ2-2	CASSPNRGVTDTGELFF
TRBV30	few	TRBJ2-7	CAWSVGLASYEQYF
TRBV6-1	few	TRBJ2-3	CASSDLGRGTDTQYF
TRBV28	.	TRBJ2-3	CASSLTTDTQYF
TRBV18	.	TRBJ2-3	CASSPGTDTQYF
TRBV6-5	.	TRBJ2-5	CASSYVSGRKETQYF
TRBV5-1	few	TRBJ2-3	CASSLAALASTDTQYF
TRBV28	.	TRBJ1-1	CASSGHPYTEAFF
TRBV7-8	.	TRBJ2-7	CASSKGQGVGYEQYF
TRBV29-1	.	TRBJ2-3	CSVDEATDTQYF
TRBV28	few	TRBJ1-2	CASSQDRVDTF
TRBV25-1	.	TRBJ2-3	CASSEVWAGSRTDTQYF
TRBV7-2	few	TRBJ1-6	CASSLVEAATNSPLHF
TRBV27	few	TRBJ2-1	CASSLIGGGYNEQFF
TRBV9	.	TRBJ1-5	CASILFRGGNQPQHF
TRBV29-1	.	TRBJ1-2	CSEQGAGGYTF
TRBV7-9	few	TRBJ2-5	CASSSPRTASPTQYF
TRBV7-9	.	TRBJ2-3	CASSLGGLAPLNTQYF
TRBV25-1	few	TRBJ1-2	CASSERQNTF
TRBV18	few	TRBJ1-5	CASSPGAVDQPQHF
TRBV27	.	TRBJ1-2	CASSLTRDNYGYTF
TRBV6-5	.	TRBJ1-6	CASNQGSGSPLHF
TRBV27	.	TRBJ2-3	CASSWGTDTQYF
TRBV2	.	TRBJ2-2	CASNRDRVTGELFF
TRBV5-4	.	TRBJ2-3	CASSPVAGDTQYF
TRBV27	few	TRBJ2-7	CASSLAGWYEQYF
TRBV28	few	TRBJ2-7	CASSATSGVAYEQYF
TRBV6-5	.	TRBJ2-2	CASSWQPNTGELFF
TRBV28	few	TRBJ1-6	CASSVQGANSPLHF